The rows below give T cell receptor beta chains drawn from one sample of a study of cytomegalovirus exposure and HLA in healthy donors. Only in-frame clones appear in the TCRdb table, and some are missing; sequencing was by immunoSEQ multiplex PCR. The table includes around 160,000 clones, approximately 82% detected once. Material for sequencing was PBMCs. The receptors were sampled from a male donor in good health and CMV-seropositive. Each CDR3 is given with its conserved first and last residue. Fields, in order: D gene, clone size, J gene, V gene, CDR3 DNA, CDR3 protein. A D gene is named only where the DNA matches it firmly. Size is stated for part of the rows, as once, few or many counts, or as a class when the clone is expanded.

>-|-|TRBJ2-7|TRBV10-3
TGTGCCATCAGTGAGCCCAGGGATGCCGAGCAGTACTTC
CAISEPRDAEQYF
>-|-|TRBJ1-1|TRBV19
TGTGCCAGTAGTCGGGAGATATACGCTGAAGCTTTCTTT
CASSREIYAEAFF
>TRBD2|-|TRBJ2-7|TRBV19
TGTGCCAGTAGACCCCAAATGACTAGCGGGAGGGATCGTGGCTACGAGCAGTACTTC
CASRPQMTSGRDRGYEQYF
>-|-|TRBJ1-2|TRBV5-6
TGTGCCAGCAGCTCCGGACGCGGGGCTAACTATGGCTACACCTTC
CASSSGRGANYGYTF
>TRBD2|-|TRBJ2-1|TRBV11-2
TGTGCCAGCAGCTTAGATCTGGCGGGAGGCACTCGGGAGCAGTTCTTC
CASSLDLAGGTREQFF
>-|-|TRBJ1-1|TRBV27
TGTGCCAGCCACTCCTACACTGAAGCTTTCTTT
CASHSYTEAFF
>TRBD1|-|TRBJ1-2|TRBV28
TGTGCCAGCAGTCCGAAGGACAGGATCTATGGCTACACCTTC
CASSPKDRIYGYTF
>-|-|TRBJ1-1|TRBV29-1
TGCAGCGGGCGGGGAGGTACTGAAGCTTTCTTT
CSGRGGTEAFF
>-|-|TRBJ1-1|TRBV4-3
TGCGCCAGCAGCCAAGATTTTTCAGGGAACACTGAAGCTTTCTTT
CASSQDFSGNTEAFF
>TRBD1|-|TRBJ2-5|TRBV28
TGTGCCAGCAGTCCCCGATGGTGGGGCAGGGGGCAGGAGGCGACCCAGTACTTC
CASSPRWWGRGQEATQYF
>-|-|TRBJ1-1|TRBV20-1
TGCAGTGCTAGAGACATTTCTGAGGCTTTCTTT
CSARDISEAFF
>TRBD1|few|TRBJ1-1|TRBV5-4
TGTGCCAGCAGCCAAACGACAGGGAACCCTGAAGCTTTCTTT
CASSQTTGNPEAFF
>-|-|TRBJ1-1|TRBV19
TGTGCCAGTAGAAAGGTCGATGGACAGTTAAACACTGAAGCTTTCTTT
CASRKVDGQLNTEAFF
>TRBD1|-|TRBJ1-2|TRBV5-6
TGTGCCAGCAGCTGGACAGGGGAACATGGCTACACCTTC
CASSWTGEHGYTF
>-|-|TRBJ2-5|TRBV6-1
TGTGCCAGCGCGCGGGACGCACAAGAGACCCAGTACTTC
CASARDAQETQYF
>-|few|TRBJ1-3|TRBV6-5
TGTGCCAGCAGGCGGGAGAGCTCTGGAAACACCATATATTTT
CASRRESSGNTIYF
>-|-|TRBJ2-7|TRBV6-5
TGTGCCAGCAGTTGGCCGGGCGAGCAGTACTTC
CASSWPGEQYF
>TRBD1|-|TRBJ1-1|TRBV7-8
TGTGCCAGCAGCATAACGACACAGGGGAGAAACACTGAAGCTTTCTTT
CASSITTQGRNTEAFF
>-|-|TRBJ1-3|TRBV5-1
TGCGCCAGCAGCTTGGCAACGGGGAGCTCTGGAAACACCATATATTTT
CASSLATGSSGNTIYF
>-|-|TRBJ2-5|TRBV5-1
TGCGCCACCAACGACGGGGTTCAAGAGACCCAGTACTTC
CATNDGVQETQYF
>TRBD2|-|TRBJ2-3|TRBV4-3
TGCGCCAGCAGCCAAGCGGTTACGGGAGGGCGTCTTACAGATACGCAGTATTTT
CASSQAVTGGRLTDTQYF
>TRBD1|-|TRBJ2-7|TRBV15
TGTGCCACCAGCAGAGAACTGAACAGGGGGCTAGACGAGCAGTACTTC
CATSRELNRGLDEQYF
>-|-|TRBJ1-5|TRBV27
TGTGCCAGCAGTCTACAGGGTAATCAGCCCCAGCATTTT
CASSLQGNQPQHF
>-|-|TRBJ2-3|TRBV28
TGTGCCAGCACTCGCACAGATACGCAGTATTTT
CASTRTDTQYF
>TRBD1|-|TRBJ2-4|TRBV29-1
TGCAGCGTTTTACAGGGGCTTAGTCAGTACTTC
CSVLQGLSQYF
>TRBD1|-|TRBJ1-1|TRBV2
TGTGCCAGCAGTCCCGATTTAGACAGGGTTAACACTGAAGCTTTCTTT
CASSPDLDRVNTEAFF
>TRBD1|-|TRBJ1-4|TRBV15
TGTGCCACCAGCAGAGATCAGCAGGGGGGTGAAAAACTGTTTTTT
CATSRDQQGGEKLFF
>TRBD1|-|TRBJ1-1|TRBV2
TGTGCCAGTACAGGGGTCCCCACTGAAGCTTTCTTT
CASTGVPTEAFF